The TCR beta chain under discussion was sequenced for a study of T cell responses to AZD1222 COVID-19 vaccine. Whole-study findings and limits: Regions 160-218 and 743-854 held dominance among vaccine-associated CD4 TCRs, which spanned spike. Among spike-specific TCRs, nearly half reportedly target unmutated variant regions. The study found Spike-specific TCR breadth and depth rose after two AZD1222 doses.

Trimming shortened V by 2 bases and J by 0 bases, and 8 bases separated the two germline ends. Germline V CDR1 and CDR2: LGHDT, YNNKEL (reference sequence). This CDR3 has 15 amino acids. Pooling of second doses given at about 4 or about 12 weeks was done. Assay used: immunoSEQ multiplex PCR; TCRdb lists only in-frame clones, some missing. The data show under 140,000 clones, with about 90% seen just once and roughly 15% held by the top ten. A remark on this clone: As yet, its antigen is unknown.

The specimen comprised peripheral blood, sampled 28 days after the second AZD1222 dose. The origin of this receptor is an adult who received the AZD1222 COVID-19 vaccine. This rearrangement joins TRBV3-1 (or the pseudogene TRBV3-2) to TRBJ2-1; D remains unclear. CDR3: CASSQSIYSYNEQFF. CDR3 coding DNA: TGTGCCAGCAGCCAATCAATTTACTCCTACAATGAGCAGTTCTTC.